Many counts were recorded for the clone carrying this T cell receptor (beta chain). A second PCR, run for roughly 7 to 12 cycles, used a sample-barcoded 5' primer plus a J-beta primer mix. TCRdb re-analysed the 5' RACE reads in MiXCR, keeping a single row per CDR3 protein. This sample has 1.5 million or so distinct CDR3 sequences, with around 39% found just once. The J segment lost 6 bases and the V segment lost 3 bases, leaving 5 bases of the junction unmatched. The CDR3 totals 14 residues. This entry comes from a study of blood T cells in healthy people across ages. The TCR comes from a woman between 18 and 29 years old in good health. The chain joins TRBV12-3 or TRBV12-4 to TRBJ2-3; 8 nucleotides align to TRBD2. Sequencing was carried out using blood. The CDR3 sequence: CASSLGGGGDTQYF. The CDR3 coding sequence is TGTGCCAGCAGTTTGGGGGGCGGGGGGGATACGCAGTATTTT.